The T cell receptor beta chain described here comes from a study of blood T cell repertoires in COVID-19. V lost 3 bases, J lost 0 bases, and 15 bases lay in between. The CDR3 is made up of 16 amino acids. CDR1 SGDLS and CDR2 YYNGEE come from the germline V gene. Generated by immunoSEQ multiplex PCR, the TCRdb table keeps only in-frame clones and is missing some. Seen here are roughly 350,000 clones, around 91% observed once, and the top ten hold roughly 3.4%. This clonotype originated in a woman aged 18-29 years who had recovered from COVID-19. The chain employs TRBV9 and TRBJ1-1; D is perhaps TRBD1 (5 bases). Sequenced input: peripheral blood. Here the CDR3 DNA reads TGTGCCAGCAGCGGGGCGGGAGGGGATGTGAACACTGAAGCTTTCTTT. This encodes CASSGAGGDVNTEAFF.